The 5 T cell receptor beta chains in this list originate from one sample, sequenced in a study of tumor-infiltrating lymphocytes in primary liver carcinoma. Both RNA and DNA were isolated together from 20-30 mg of bulk tissue that had not been sorted. Total RNA (about 500 ng) served as template for TCR beta cDNA synthesis primed by a constant-region primer. Employing slightly modified ARM-PCR, three nested multiplex PCR rounds were run, and these gave rise to the TCR beta libraries. The first two PCR rounds used TRBV1-TRBV30 forward primers with a C-beta reverse primer, roughly 10 cycles each. Using its own MiXCR run on the multiplex PCR reads, TCRdb lists one record per CDR3 protein. The table records more than 95,000 distinct CDR3 sequences, about four fifths of them present only once. Sequencing was performed on liver tumor tissue from sampling region 3. As to subset: tumor region T3, left-lateral pole. These receptors were taken from a man between 35 and 55 years old with primary liver carcinoma and hepatitis B virus infection.

This clonotype has at least ten counts. The V call is TRBV6-1, the J call TRBJ2-3; D perhaps matches TRBD1 (6 bases). V dropped 7 bases and J dropped 1 base, with 15 bases sitting between them. CDR1 is MNHNS, CDR2 SASEGT, per germline. CDR3 length: 15 amino acids. DNA for the CDR3: TGTGCCAGCAAGTCACAGGGCCGGGGCACAGATACGCAGTATTTT. Encoded protein: CASKSQGRGTDTQYF.

The gene calls are TRBV11-1 and TRBJ2-3, with D tentatively TRBD1 or TRBD2 (5 bases each). This CDR3 is built from 19 residues. Germline-derived CDR1 and CDR2 are SGHAT and FQDESV (reference sequence). Trimming took off 5 bases at V and 2 bases at J, with 26 bases between the two ends. CDR3 protein: CASSTGGSSVGVHTDTQYF. CDR3 nucleotides: TGTGCCAGCAGCACTGGGGGAAGCTCTGTTGGAGTCCACACAGATACGCAGTATTTT. The full variable domain, in which reference TRBV11-1 and TRBJ2-3 provide the parts outside the CDR3, is EAEVAQSPRYKITEKSQAVAFWCDPISGHATLYWYRQILGQGPELLVQFQDESVVDDSQLPKDRFSAERLKGVDSTLKIQPAELGDSAMYLCASSTGGSSVGVHTDTQYFGPGTRLTVL.

This clonotype was counted a single time. An end of the junction does not agree with germline; a read error may underlie this. This chain uses TRBV6-5 with TRBJ2-3; 10 bases align to TRBD2. Germline CDR1 MNHEY, CDR2 SVGAGI. CDR3 length: 17 amino acids. Written as DNA, the CDR3 is TGTGCAAGCAGTTCACTCCCCCTAAGCGGGGGGGCAGATACGCAGTGTTTT. Translating it yields CASSSLPLSGGADTQCF.

The chain carries TRBV12-3 or TRBV12-4 and TRBJ2-7, with D hard to call. V shed 2 bases and J shed 8 bases, with 19 bases lying between them. The CDR3 contains 15 residues. CDR3: CASSLLIGLKNKQYF. Here the CDR3 DNA reads TGTGCCAGCAGTTTATTGATAGGGTTAAAGAACAAGCAGTACTTC.

Notes on this clonotype: A read error may explain this, as a much larger clone is one base away. The CDR3 region has the DNA TGTGCCAGCAGTTTACAGGGGGCGCGTGACTACACCTTC. Its translation is CASSLQGARDYTF. The chain is built from TRBV28 and TRBJ1-2, with 8 nucleotides matching TRBD1. Per the germline V gene, CDR1 is MDHEN and CDR2 is SYDVKM. The CDR3 is 13 residues long. J gave up 10 bases and V 2 bases, and 6 bases lay outside the gene matches.